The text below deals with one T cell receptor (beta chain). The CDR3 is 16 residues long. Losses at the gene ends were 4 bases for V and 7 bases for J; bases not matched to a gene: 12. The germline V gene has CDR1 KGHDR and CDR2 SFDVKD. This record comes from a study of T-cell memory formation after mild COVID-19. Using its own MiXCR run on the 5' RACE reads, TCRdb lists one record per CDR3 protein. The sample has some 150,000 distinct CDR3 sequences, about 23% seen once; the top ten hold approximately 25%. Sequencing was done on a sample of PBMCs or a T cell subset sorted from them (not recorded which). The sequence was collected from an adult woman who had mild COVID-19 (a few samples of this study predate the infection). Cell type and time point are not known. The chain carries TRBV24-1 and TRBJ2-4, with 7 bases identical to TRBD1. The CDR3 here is CATSENRQGIVNIQYF. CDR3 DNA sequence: TGTGCCACCAGTGAGAACCGACAGGGTATAGTCAACATTCAGTACTTC.